This T cell receptor (beta chain) was identified during a study of T cells after yellow fever vaccination. About the research overall: Where fractions had low cell numbers, libraries were prepared from them with the SMART-Seq v4 Ultra Low Input RNA kit. Study-wide results and limits: A limited proportion of clonotypes was detected within both the CD4 and CD8 compartments. Though weaker, the secondary response peaked faster, on day 5 versus 15. Post-booster reappearance was seen for most primary-vaccination clones (just under 97% CD4, around 89% CD8).

Germline assignment: CDR1 SGHNT and CDR2 YYREEE (reference sequence). The V end lost 1 base, the J end lost 4 bases, and 10 bases lay between the germline ends. The CDR3 is 14 amino acids. In regard to this clonotype: No antigen is known for it.

Each CDR3 protein is one row after TCRdb ran MiXCR on the 5' RACE reads. The sample lists about 340,000 distinct CDR3 sequences, roughly 8.7% occurring once. The receptor was isolated from a man aged 18 to 29 who received the YFV17D yellow fever vaccine. The sequencing used PBMCs, collected on the day of the first yellow fever vaccination. The chain carries TRBV5-4 and TRBJ2-3; D is possibly TRBD1 (5 bases). CDR3 residues: CASSLKAGPDTQYF. In DNA, the CDR3 is TGTGCCAGCAGCTTGAAGGCAGGGCCAGATACGCAGTATTTT.